Listed below are T cell receptor beta chains from one sample, sequenced in a study of cytomegalovirus exposure and HLA in healthy donors. TCRdb's table, derived via immunoSEQ multiplex PCR, lists solely in-frame clones and lacks some. The data show around 190,000 clones, more than 70% seen once. The sample taken for sequencing was PBMCs. These receptor sequences come from a man under 40 in good health and CMV-seropositive. Both conserved end residues are part of each CDR3. The D gene is left open where the match is weak.

cdr3_nt cdr3_aa j_call d_call v_call
TGTGCCAGCAGAGAGACAGGGGGCCTCGCAGAGACCCAGTACTTC CASRETGGLAETQYF TRBJ2-5 TRBD1 TRBV6-5
TGTGCCAGCAGCTTAGGAGTCTCTGGCACAGATACGCAGTATTTT CASSLGVSGTDTQYF TRBJ2-3 - TRBV7-3
TGTGCCAGCAGTTCCCCGACAGGGGGAGAGACCCAGTACTTC CASSSPTGGETQYF TRBJ2-5 TRBD1 TRBV6-5
TGTGCCAGCAGTCCCCAGACCGGCGGGAATGAAAAACTGTTTTTT CASSPQTGGNEKLFF TRBJ1-4 - TRBV28
TGTGCCAGCAGTGGACAGTCTATGAGCCCGTTGCCCCAGCATTTT CASSGQSMSPLPQHF TRBJ1-5 - TRBV6-1
TGCGCCAGCAGCTCCGGGACTAGCGGGAGGTATGAGCAGTTCTTC CASSSGTSGRYEQFF TRBJ2-1 TRBD2 TRBV5-1
TGCAGCGGCACCGGGACAAGGGATGGCTACACCTTC CSGTGTRDGYTF TRBJ1-2 - TRBV29-1
TGTGCCAGCACCCCGCGCTATACTAGCGGAGCCTACAATGAGCAGTTCTTC CASTPRYTSGAYNEQFF TRBJ2-1 TRBD2 TRBV9
TGCGCCAGCAGCTACAACAGGGATCGCGAGCAGTACTTC CASSYNRDREQYF TRBJ2-7 - TRBV5-1
TGTGCCAGCAGCTCGGGACAGAACACCGGGGAGCTGTTTTTT CASSSGQNTGELFF TRBJ2-2 - TRBV7-3
TGTGCTAGCAGGGGGTTCGGGGGACCCAGCTCCTACGAGCAGTACTTC CASRGFGGPSSYEQYF TRBJ2-7 - TRBV28
TGTGCCAGCAGCTTAGGCCGGGAGGGGGATCAGCCCCAGCATTTT CASSLGREGDQPQHF TRBJ1-5 - TRBV7-2
TGTGCCAGCAGAGCAGCGGGAGAGACCCAGTACTTC CASRAAGETQYF TRBJ2-5 - TRBV2
TGTGCCAGCAGCTTGGATAAGACTCCGGGGATGCAGTTCTTC CASSLDKTPGMQFF TRBJ2-1 - TRBV13